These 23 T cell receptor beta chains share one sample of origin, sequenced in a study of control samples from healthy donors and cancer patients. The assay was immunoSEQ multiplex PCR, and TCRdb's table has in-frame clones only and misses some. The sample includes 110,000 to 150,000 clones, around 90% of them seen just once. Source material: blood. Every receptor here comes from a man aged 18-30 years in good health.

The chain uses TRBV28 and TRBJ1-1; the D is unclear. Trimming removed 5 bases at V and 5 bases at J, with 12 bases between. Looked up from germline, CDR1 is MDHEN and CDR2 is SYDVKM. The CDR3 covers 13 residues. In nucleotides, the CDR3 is TGTGCCAGCAGTCTGGTCGTTGGGACTGAAGCTTTCTTT. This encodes CASSLVVGTEAFF.

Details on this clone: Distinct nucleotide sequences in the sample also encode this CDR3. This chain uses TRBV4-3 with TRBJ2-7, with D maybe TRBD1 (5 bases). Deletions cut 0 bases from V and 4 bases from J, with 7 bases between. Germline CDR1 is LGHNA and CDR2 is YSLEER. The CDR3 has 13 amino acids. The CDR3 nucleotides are TGCGCCAGCAGCCAAGAAACAGGTTACGAGCAGTACTTC. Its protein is CASSQETGYEQYF.

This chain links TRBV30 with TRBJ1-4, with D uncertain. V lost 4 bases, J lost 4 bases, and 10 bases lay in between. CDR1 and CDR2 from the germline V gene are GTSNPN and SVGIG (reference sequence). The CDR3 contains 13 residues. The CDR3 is CAWMDGSNEKLFF. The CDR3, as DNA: TGTGCCTGGATGGACGGCAGTAATGAAAAACTGTTTTTT.

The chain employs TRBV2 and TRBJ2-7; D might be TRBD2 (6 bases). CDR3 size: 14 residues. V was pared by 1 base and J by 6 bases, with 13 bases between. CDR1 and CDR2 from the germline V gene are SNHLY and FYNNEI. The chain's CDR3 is CASSEGRLVGEQYF. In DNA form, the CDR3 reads TGTGCCAGCAGTGAAGGGCGACTAGTAGGCGAGCAGTACTTC.

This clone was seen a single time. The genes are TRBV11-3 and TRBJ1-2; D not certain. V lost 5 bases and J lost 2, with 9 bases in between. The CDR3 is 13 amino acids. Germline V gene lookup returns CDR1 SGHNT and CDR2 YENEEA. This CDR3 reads CASSAGQNYGYTF. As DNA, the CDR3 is TGTGCCAGCAGCGCGGGCCAAAACTATGGCTACACCTTC.

The CDR3 here is CASSLQGVETQYF. The CDR3 nucleotides read TGTGCCAGCAGCCTACAGGGGGTGGAGACCCAGTACTTC. The genes are TRBV7-2 and TRBJ2-5, with 8 positions matching TRBD1. V dropped 5 bases and J dropped 5; count of bases not matched to a gene: 4. This CDR3 is built from 13 residues. The germline V gene has CDR1 SGHTA and CDR2 FQGNSA.

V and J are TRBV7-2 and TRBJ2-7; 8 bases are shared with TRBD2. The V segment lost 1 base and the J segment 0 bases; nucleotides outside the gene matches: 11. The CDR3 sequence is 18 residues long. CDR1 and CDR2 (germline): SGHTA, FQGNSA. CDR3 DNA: TGTGCCAGCAGCTTAGGGGCTAGCGGGCGGACGAGCTCCTACGAGCAGTACTTC. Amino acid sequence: CASSLGASGRTSSYEQYF. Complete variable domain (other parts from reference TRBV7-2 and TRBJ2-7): GAGVSQSPSNKVTEKGKDVELRCDPISGHTALYWYRQSLGQGLEFLIYFQGNSAPDKSGLPSDRFSAERTGGSVSTLTIQRTQQEDSAVYLCASSLGASGRTSSYEQYFGPGTRLTVT.

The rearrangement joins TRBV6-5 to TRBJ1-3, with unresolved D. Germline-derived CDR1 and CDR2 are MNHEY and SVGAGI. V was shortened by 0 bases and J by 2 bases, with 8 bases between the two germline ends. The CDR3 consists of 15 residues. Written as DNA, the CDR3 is TGTGCCAGCAGTTACTCGCGGGAGCCTGGAAACACCATATATTTT. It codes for CASSYSREPGNTIYF.

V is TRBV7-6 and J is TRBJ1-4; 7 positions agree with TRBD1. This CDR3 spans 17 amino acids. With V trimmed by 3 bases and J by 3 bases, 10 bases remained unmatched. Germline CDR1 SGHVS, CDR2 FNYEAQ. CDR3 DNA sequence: TGTGCCAGCAGCTTTAGGGGGCGAGGGGAGTCTAATGAAAAACTGTTTTTT. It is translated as CASSFRGRGESNEKLFF.

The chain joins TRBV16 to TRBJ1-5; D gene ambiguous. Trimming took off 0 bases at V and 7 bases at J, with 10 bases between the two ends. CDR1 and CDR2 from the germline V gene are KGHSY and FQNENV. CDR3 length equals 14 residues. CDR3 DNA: TGTGCCAGCAGCCAATCATCTGAATCACAGCCCCAGCATTTT. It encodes CASSQSSESQPQHF.

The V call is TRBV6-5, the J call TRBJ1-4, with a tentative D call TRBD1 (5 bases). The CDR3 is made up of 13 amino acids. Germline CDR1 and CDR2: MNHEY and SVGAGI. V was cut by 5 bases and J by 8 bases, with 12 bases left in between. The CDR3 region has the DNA TGTGCCAGCAGTCCCACAGGTCCCGAAAAACTGTTTTTT. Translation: CASSPTGPEKLFF.

The CDR3 DNA follows: TGTGCCAGCAGTGACGGACAGGACTATGGCTACACCTTC. Residues: CASSDGQDYGYTF. The chain employs TRBV2 and TRBJ1-2, with 7 bases lining up with TRBD1. The CDR3 is 13 residues long. J lost 3 bases, V lost 3 bases, and 1 base had no gene match. The V gene's germline CDR1 is SNHLY and CDR2 FYNNEI.

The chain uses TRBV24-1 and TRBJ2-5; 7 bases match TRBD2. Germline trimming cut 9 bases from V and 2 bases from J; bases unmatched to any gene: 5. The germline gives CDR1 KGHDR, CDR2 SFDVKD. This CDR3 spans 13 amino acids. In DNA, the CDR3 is TGTGCCACCCAGCGGGGCCCTCAAGAGACCCAGTACTTC. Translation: CATQRGPQETQYF.

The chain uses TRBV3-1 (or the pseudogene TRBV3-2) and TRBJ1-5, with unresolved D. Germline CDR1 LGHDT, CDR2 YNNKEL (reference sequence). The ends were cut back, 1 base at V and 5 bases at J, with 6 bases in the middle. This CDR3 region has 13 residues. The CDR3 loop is CASSQVGDQPQHF. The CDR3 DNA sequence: TGTGCCAGCAGCCAAGTCGGAGATCAGCCCCAGCATTTT.

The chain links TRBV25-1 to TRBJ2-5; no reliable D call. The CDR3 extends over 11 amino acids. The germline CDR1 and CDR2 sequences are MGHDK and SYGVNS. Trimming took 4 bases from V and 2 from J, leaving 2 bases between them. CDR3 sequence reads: CASSGQETQYF. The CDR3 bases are TGTGCCAGCAGTGGACAAGAGACCCAGTACTTC.

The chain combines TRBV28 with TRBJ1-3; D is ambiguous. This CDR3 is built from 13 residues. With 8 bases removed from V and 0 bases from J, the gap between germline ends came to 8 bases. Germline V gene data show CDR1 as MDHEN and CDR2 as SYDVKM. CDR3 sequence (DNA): TGTGCCAGCCGATCAAACTCTGGAAACACCATATATTTT. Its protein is CASRSNSGNTIYF.

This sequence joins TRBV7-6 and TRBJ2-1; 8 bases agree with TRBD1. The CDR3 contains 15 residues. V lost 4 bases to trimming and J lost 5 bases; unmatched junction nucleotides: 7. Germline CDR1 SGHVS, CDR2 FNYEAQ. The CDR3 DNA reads TGTGCCAGCAGCTCCGCAGGGGGCCGGGACAATGAGCAGTTCTTC. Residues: CASSSAGGRDNEQFF.

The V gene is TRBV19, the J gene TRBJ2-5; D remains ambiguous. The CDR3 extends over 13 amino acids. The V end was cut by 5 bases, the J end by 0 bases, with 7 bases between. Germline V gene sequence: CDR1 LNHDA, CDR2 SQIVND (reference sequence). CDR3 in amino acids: CASSYRNQETQYF. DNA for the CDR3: TGTGCCAGTAGTTACCGAAACCAAGAGACCCAGTACTTC.

CDR3 protein: CSVPLQGETFF. The CDR3 DNA reads TGCAGTGTCCCTTTACAGGGGGAAACTTTCTTT. The chain combines TRBV20-1 with TRBJ1-1, with TRBD1 matching 8 bases. The CDR3 contains 11 residues. V gave up 7 bases and J gave up 12 bases; unmatched junction bases: 10. The germline V gene encodes CDR1 DFQATT and CDR2 SNEGSKA (reference sequence).

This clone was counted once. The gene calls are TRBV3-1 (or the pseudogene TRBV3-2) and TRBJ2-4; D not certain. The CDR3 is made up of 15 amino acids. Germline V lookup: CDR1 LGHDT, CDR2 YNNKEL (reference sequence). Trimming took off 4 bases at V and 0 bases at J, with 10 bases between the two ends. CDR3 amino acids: CASSPTAVAKNIQYF. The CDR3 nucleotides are TGTGCCAGCAGCCCGACGGCTGTAGCCAAAAACATTCAGTACTTC.

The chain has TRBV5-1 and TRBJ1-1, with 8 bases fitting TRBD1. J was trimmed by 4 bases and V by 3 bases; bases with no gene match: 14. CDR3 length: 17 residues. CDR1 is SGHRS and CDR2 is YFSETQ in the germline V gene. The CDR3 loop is CASSSNSGGRGSTEAFF. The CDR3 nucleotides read TGCGCCAGCAGCTCAAACTCAGGGGGCAGAGGGTCCACTGAAGCTTTCTTT.

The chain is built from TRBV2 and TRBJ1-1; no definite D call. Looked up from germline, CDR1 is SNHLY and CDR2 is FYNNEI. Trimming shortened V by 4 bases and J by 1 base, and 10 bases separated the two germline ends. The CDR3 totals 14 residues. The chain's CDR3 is CASSVGRKNTEAFF. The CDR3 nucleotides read TGTGCCAGCAGTGTTGGACGGAAGAACACTGAAGCTTTCTTT.

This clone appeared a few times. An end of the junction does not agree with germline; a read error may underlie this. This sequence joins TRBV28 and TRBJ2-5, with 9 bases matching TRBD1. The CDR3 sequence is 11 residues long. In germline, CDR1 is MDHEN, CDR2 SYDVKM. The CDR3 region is CASSDRDRENF. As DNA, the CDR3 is TGTGCCAGCAGTGACCGGGACAGGGAGAACTTC.